The 27 T cell receptor beta chains listed next were all sequenced from one sample in a study of T cell responses to AZD1222 COVID-19 vaccine. Using immunoSEQ multiplex PCR, the repertoire was profiled, and TCRdb retains in-frame clones only, with some absent. The sample records 100,000 to 110,000 clones, around 87% being singletons. Here the sequenced sample was peripheral blood, taken on day 0 of MenACWY control vaccination. These TCRs come from an adult in good health.

This sequence joins TRBV30 and TRBJ2-7; TRBD2 is a possible D gene (6 bases). This CDR3 has 11 amino acids. Germline assignment: CDR1 GTSNPN and CDR2 SVGIG (reference sequence). Trimming took 3 bases from V and 5 from J, leaving 8 bases between them. The CDR3 reads CAWSGSHEQYF. The CDR3 DNA reads TGTGCCTGGAGCGGGAGCCACGAGCAGTACTTC.

The V call is TRBV5-8, the J call TRBJ2-7; no reliable D call. This CDR3 has 14 residues. Germline CDR1 SGHTS, CDR2 YDEGEE. V was shortened by 2 bases and J by 6 bases, with 15 bases between the two germline ends. CDR3 amino acids: CASSFNRGVGEQYF. CDR3 DNA sequence: TGTGCCAGCAGCTTCAACAGAGGAGTGGGCGAGCAGTACTTC.

The V call is TRBV18, the J call TRBJ2-2, with D uncertain. Germline V gene sequence: CDR1 KGHSH, CDR2 LQKENI. This CDR3 is built from 15 residues. Trimming left V 3 bases short and J 0 bases short, with 8 bases between. The CDR3 sequence is CASSPGDTNTGELFF. CDR3 in DNA: TGTGCCAGCTCACCGGGCGACACGAACACCGGGGAGCTGTTTTTT.

The chain has TRBV5-5 and TRBJ1-4; perhaps TRBD1 as D (6 bases). CDR1 and CDR2 from the germline V gene are SGHKS and YYEKEE (reference sequence). The CDR3 spans 15 residues. Trimming pared 0 bases from V and 4 bases from J, leaving 10 bases between. Here the CDR3 reads CASSLVQGINEKLFF. The DNA for the CDR3 is TGTGCCAGCAGCTTGGTACAGGGCATTAATGAAAAACTGTTTTTT. The full variable domain, completed using reference TRBV5-5 and TRBJ1-4, is DAGVTQSPTHLIKTRGQQVTLRCSPISGHKSVSWYQQVLGQGPQFIFQYYEKEERGRGNFPDRFSARQFPNYSSELNVNALLLGDSALYLCASSLVQGINEKLFFGSGTQLSVL.

The rearrangement links TRBV11-2 to TRBJ1-2; 9 bases line up with TRBD1. Germline CDR1 SGHAT, CDR2 FQNNGV. Trimming took 1 base from V and 9 from J; bases not matched to a gene: 9. The CDR3 is 15 amino acids. The CDR3 nucleotides are TGTGCCAGCAGCTTAGCCCCGGGACAGGGTATTAGCTACACCTTC. This encodes CASSLAPGQGISYTF.

The chain couples TRBV30 to TRBJ1-1; the D is unclear. Trimming stripped 2 bases from V and 1 base from J, with 20 bases between. This CDR3 spans 17 amino acids. Germline CDR1 and CDR2: GTSNPN and SVGIG (reference sequence). CDR3 loop: CAWSHNRAVGTNTEAFF. The CDR3 nucleotides are TGTGCCTGGAGTCATAACCGGGCCGTGGGCACGAACACTGAAGCTTTCTTT. Combining the CDR3 with reference TRBV30 and TRBJ1-1 gives the whole variable domain SQTIHQWPATLVQPVGSPLSLECTVEGTSNPNLYWYRQAAGRGLQLLFYSVGIGQISSEVPQNLSASRPQDRQFILSSKKLLLSDSGFYLCAWSHNRAVGTNTEAFFGQGTRLTVV.

This chain joins TRBV9 and TRBJ2-5; 7 nucleotides line up with TRBD2. V was pared by 0 bases and J by 5 bases, with 7 bases of the junction left unmatched. This CDR3 spans 15 amino acids. Germline V gene sequence: CDR1 SGDLS, CDR2 YYNGEE. CDR3 nucleotides: TGTGCCAGCAGCGTAGGACTAGCCGGGGCGGAGACCCAGTACTTC. Translation gives CASSVGLAGAETQYF.

The sample holds a few counts of this clone. The chain couples TRBV6-6 to TRBJ1-4; no firm D call. The ends were cut back, 2 bases at V and 8 bases at J, with 3 bases in the middle. The CDR3 has 11 residues. From germline, CDR1 is MNHNY and CDR2 SVGAGI (reference sequence). The DNA for the CDR3 is TGTGCCAGCAGTTACCGGGAAAAACTGTTTTTT. It is translated as CASSYREKLFF.

This rearrangement joins TRBV12-3 or TRBV12-4 to TRBJ2-3; D unclear. This CDR3 is 13 amino acids long. Trimming left V 6 bases short and J 0 bases short, with 7 bases between. The CDR3 sequence is CASRRMSTDTQYF. CDR3 sequence (DNA): TGTGCCAGCAGGCGGATGAGCACAGATACGCAGTATTTT.

The rearrangement joins TRBV19 to TRBJ1-5; 8 bases are shared with TRBD1. From germline, CDR1 is LNHDA and CDR2 SQIVND (reference sequence). The CDR3 spans 14 residues. Trimming at V came to 5 bases and at J to 4 bases, leaving 4 bases not matched to a gene. CDR3: CASSQTGGNQPQHF. The DNA for the CDR3 is TGTGCCAGTAGTCAAACAGGGGGGAATCAGCCCCAGCATTTT.

The rearrangement links TRBV7-9 to TRBJ2-3; 8 bases agree with TRBD1. CDR1 is SEHNR and CDR2 is FQNEAQ in the germline V gene (reference sequence). V dropped 6 bases and J dropped 4; count of bases not matched to a gene: 12. This CDR3 is 16 amino acids long. In DNA form, the CDR3 reads TGTGCCAGCAGTATGAGGGCAGGGGGCATAGCAGATACGCAGTATTTT. Protein: CASSMRAGGIADTQYF.

V usage is TRBV5-6 and J usage is TRBJ1-2; D remains ambiguous. The CDR3 extends over 12 amino acids. Between the trimmed V and J ends, which lost 1 base and 5 bases, there was a span of 6 bases. Looked up from germline, CDR1 is SGHDT and CDR2 is YYEEEE. The CDR3 DNA sequence: TGTGCCAGCAGCTTGTGGACGTATGGCTACACCTTC. Amino acids: CASSLWTYGYTF.

CDR3 DNA: TGTGCCAGCAGCGTAGCCCTGAGCACACCCAACTCTGGGGCCAACGTCCTGACTTTC. Its protein is CASSVALSTPNSGANVLTF. The chain employs TRBV9 and TRBJ2-6, with D unclear. V lost 0 bases and J 0 bases, leaving 16 bases between the germline ends. Germline values: CDR1 SGDLS, CDR2 YYNGEE. The CDR3 is 19 amino acids.

The V gene is TRBV5-1, the J gene TRBJ2-1, with TRBD2 matching 12 bases. Trimming removed 3 bases from V and 8 bases from J; junction bases left unmatched: 6. CDR3 size: 15 residues. From germline, CDR1 is SGHRS and CDR2 YFSETQ. CDR3 sequence: CASSSTSGGPYEQFF. The CDR3 DNA is TGCGCCAGCAGCTCAACTAGCGGGGGGCCCTATGAGCAGTTCTTC.

V gene TRBV5-1 combines with J gene TRBJ1-1; D perhaps matches TRBD1 (6 bases). The V gene's germline CDR1 is SGHRS and CDR2 YFSETQ. The ends were cut back, 4 bases at V and 5 bases at J, with 15 bases in the middle. The length of the CDR3 is 14 residues. CDR3 in DNA: TGCGCCAGCAGCACTAAACAGGGTTTAACTGAAGCTTTCTTT. It encodes CASSTKQGLTEAFF.

The chain uses TRBV4-3 and TRBJ2-2, with a tentative D call TRBD1 (6 bases). The CDR3 covers 14 residues. Germline CDR1 reads LGHNA; CDR2 reads YSLEER. V was pared by 2 bases and J by 7 bases, with 11 bases between. The DNA of the CDR3 is TGCGCCAGCAGCCAAAACAGGGCCGGCGGGGAGCTGTTTTTT. Amino acids: CASSQNRAGGELFF.

The CDR3 DNA reads TGTGCCAGCAGCTTGGCCAGGAGGGGGTCAACCTACGAGCAGTACTTC. Encoded protein: CASSLARRGSTYEQYF. This chain links TRBV5-4 with TRBJ2-7, with D perhaps assigned TRBD1 or TRBD2 (6 bases each). Trimming removed 0 bases at V and 2 bases at J, with 15 bases between. The CDR3 has 16 amino acids. Looked up from germline, CDR1 is SGHNT and CDR2 is YYREEE (reference sequence).

This clone appeared once. V gene TRBV6-5 combines with J gene TRBJ1-3; D call uncertain. The CDR3 runs to 12 residues. Looked up from germline, CDR1 is MNHEY and CDR2 is SVGAGI. V dropped 7 bases and J dropped 0 bases, with 4 bases sitting between them. The CDR3 DNA reads as TGTGCCAGCATTAGCTCTGGAAACACCATATATTTT. Translation: CASISSGNTIYF.

The chain couples TRBV6-2 or TRBV6-3 to TRBJ2-1, with TRBD2 matching over 11 bases. The CDR3 consists of 15 residues. The ends lost 2 bases at V and 9 bases at J; junction bases unmatched: 6. Germline CDR1 MNHEY, CDR2 SVGEGT. The CDR3 coding sequence is TGTGCCAGCAGTTACGAGGGACTAGCGGTGAGTGAGCAGTTCTTC. This translates into CASSYEGLAVSEQFF.

The rearrangement links TRBV11-3 to TRBJ2-1; 8 bases match TRBD1. This CDR3 comprises 15 residues. The germline V gene has CDR1 SGHNT and CDR2 YENEEA. After removal of 5 bases from V and 4 bases from J, the junction contained 7 bases not matched to a gene. CDR3: CASSPWDRPYNEQFF. For the CDR3, the DNA is TGTGCCAGCAGCCCCTGGGACAGGCCATACAATGAGCAGTTCTTC.

CDR3 amino acids: CAITETGGASYEQYF. CDR3 nucleotides: TGTGCCATCACCGAGACAGGGGGCGCATCCTACGAGCAGTACTTC. The chain is built from TRBV10-3 and TRBJ2-7; 10 bases line up with TRBD1. V dropped 7 bases and J dropped 1; count of bases not matched to a gene: 7. The CDR3 spans 15 residues. The germline V gene encodes CDR1 ENHRY and CDR2 SYGVKD.

This rearrangement joins TRBV12-5 to TRBJ2-3; D uncertain. The CDR3 contains 15 residues. Germline V lookup: CDR1 LGHNT, CDR2 FRNRAP. The germline V and J ends were trimmed by 0 bases and 2 bases, with 9 bases remaining between them. This CDR3 reads CASGLVPGLTDTQYF. CDR3 coding DNA: TGTGCTAGTGGTTTGGTACCTGGCCTCACAGATACGCAGTATTTT.

The chain carries TRBV24-1 and TRBJ2-3; no clear D gene. Germline V lookup: CDR1 KGHDR, CDR2 SFDVKD. The CDR3 spans 15 residues. V was shortened by 4 bases and J by 2 bases, with 12 bases between the two germline ends. This chain's CDR3 is CATSDPTPDTDTQYF. CDR3 nucleotides: TGTGCCACCAGTGACCCCACCCCCGACACAGATACGCAGTATTTT.

The chain is built from TRBV18 and TRBJ1-5; TRBD1 aligns across 9 bases. CDR1 is KGHSH and CDR2 is LQKENI in the germline V gene. This CDR3 contains 16 residues. After removal of 5 bases from V and 3 bases from J, the junction contained 8 bases not matched to a gene. CDR3 sequence reads: CASSVLGQGPNQPQHF. The DNA for the CDR3 is TGTGCCAGCTCAGTGCTGGGACAGGGCCCCAATCAGCCCCAGCATTTT.

The chain has TRBV18 and TRBJ2-5; D is unresolved. This CDR3 region has 13 residues. Trimming removed 3 bases from V and 2 bases from J, with 7 bases in between. Germline V CDR1 and CDR2: KGHSH, LQKENI. CDR3 sequence: CASSPRNQETQYF. In DNA form, the CDR3 reads TGTGCCAGCTCACCCCGAAATCAAGAGACCCAGTACTTC. The full variable domain, completed using reference TRBV18 and TRBJ2-5, is NAGVMQNPRHLVRRRGQEARLRCSPMKGHSHVYWYRQLPEEGLKFMVYLQKENIIDESGMPKERFSAEFPKEGPSILRIQQVVRGDSAAYFCASSPRNQETQYFGPGTRLLVL.

This clone has a single count. The chain is built from TRBV28 and TRBJ2-7; 11 bases match TRBD1. This CDR3 is 15 amino acids long. Germline loops: CDR1 MDHEN, CDR2 SYDVKM. The J segment lost 4 bases and the V segment lost 8 bases, leaving 10 bases of the junction unmatched. The DNA of the CDR3 is TGTGCCAGCCATTTCTCGGGACAGGGGGTATACGAGCAGTACTTC. As protein: CASHFSGQGVYEQYF. Based on the CDR3 plus reference TRBV28 and TRBJ2-7, the full variable domain is DVKVTQSSRYLVKRTGEKVFLECVQDMDHENMFWYRQDPGLGLRLIYFSYDVKMKEKGDIPEGYSVSREKKERFSLILESASTNQTSMYLCASHFSGQGVYEQYFGPGTRLTVT.

This clone is a singleton in its sample. J is TRBJ2-7 and V is TRBV28; the match to TRBD1 covers 12 bases. The CDR3 totals 16 residues. The J segment lost 6 bases and the V segment lost 8 bases, leaving 14 bases of the junction unmatched. Germline-derived CDR1 and CDR2 are MDHEN and SYDVKM. CDR3 nucleotides: TGTGCCAGCTCAATCGTGTGGGGACAGGGGGCGGGCGAGCAGTACTTC. The encoded protein is CASSIVWGQGAGEQYF.